This TCR beta chain was sequenced for a study of T cell responses to AZD1222 COVID-19 vaccine. Profiling relied on immunoSEQ multiplex PCR, and the TCRdb table lists in-frame clones only, not all of them. The sample holds 150,000 to 200,000 clones, roughly 92% seen once. Deletions cut 6 bases from V and 5 bases from J, with 19 bases between. This CDR3 comprises 15 residues. Germline loops: CDR1 MNHEY, CDR2 SVGAGI. This clone was picked up one time. The chain joins TRBV6-5 to TRBJ1-2; no definite D call. Sample: peripheral blood, taken on day 0 of AZD1222 vaccination. This sequence originates from an adult in good health. The CDR3 nucleotides are TGTGCCAGCAGAAAAGGGTTTATCGACCGATATGGCTACACCTTC. Protein sequence: CASRKGFIDRYGYTF.